These 10 T cell receptor beta chains originate from one sample sequenced in a study of T-cell reconstitution after alpha-beta-depleted transplantation in children. Library preparation (for TCRbeta) was performed with unique molecular identifiers. In TCRdb, the PCR reads were re-called with MiXCR into one record per CDR3 protein. The sample holds roughly 350,000 distinct CDR3 sequences, 10% seen once. The material was PBMCs from the stem cell graft donor, obtained from the stem cell graft. These receptors came from a human donor who donated a stem cell graft to a child with acute lymphoblastic leukemia.

The gene calls are TRBV7-9 and TRBJ2-5; D possibly corresponds to TRBD1 (6 bases). This CDR3 has 15 residues. Trimming removed 5 bases at V and 3 bases at J, with 16 bases between. CDR1 SEHNR and CDR2 FQNEAQ come from the germline V gene (reference sequence). CDR3 residues: CASSPFRDTEETQYF. The CDR3 DNA follows: TGTGCCAGCAGCCCATTCCGGGACACAGAAGAGACCCAGTACTTC.

This clonotype came up a few times. As DNA, the CDR3 is TGCAGTGCTAGAGTCTTGACAAGGGGATTCGACACCGGGGAGCTGTTTTTT. Translated: CSARVLTRGFDTGELFF. J is TRBJ2-2 and V is TRBV20-1, with D possibly TRBD1 on 5 matching bases. Germline lookup yields CDR1 DFQATT and CDR2 SNEGSKA (reference sequence). Trimming took off 1 base at V and 3 bases at J, with 18 bases between the two ends. The CDR3 has 17 amino acids.

A few counts support this clonotype. V gene TRBV7-9 combines with J gene TRBJ2-1; 8 bases map to TRBD2. CDR1 SEHNR and CDR2 FQNEAQ come from the germline V gene (reference sequence). The CDR3 runs to 17 residues. V dropped 0 bases and J dropped 5; count of bases not matched to a gene: 9. The CDR3 nucleotides are TGTGCCAGCAGCTTAGCGCCTGCGGGAGGCCCACACAATGAGCAGTTCTTC. Its protein is CASSLAPAGGPHNEQFF.

This clonotype was found a few times. The chain employs TRBV5-1 and TRBJ2-3; 12 nucleotides align to TRBD2. Trimming removed 4 bases from V and 4 bases from J; junction bases left unmatched: 13. The CDR3 loop spans 18 amino acids. CDR1 and CDR2 (germline): SGHRS, YFSETQ. The CDR3 sequence is CASSPKRTSGKLPDTQYF. CDR3 DNA: TGCGCCAGCAGCCCAAAACGGACTAGCGGGAAGCTCCCAGATACGCAGTATTTT.

This clonotype has just a few counts. The chain is built from TRBV27 and TRBJ1-1, with D perhaps TRBD1 (5 bases). The CDR3 loop spans 15 amino acids. Trimming took 0 bases from V and 3 from J, leaving 11 bases between them. Germline V gene sequence: CDR1 MNHEY, CDR2 SMNVEV (reference sequence). The CDR3 spells CASSLSSWGDTEAFF. In DNA, the CDR3 is TGTGCCAGCAGTTTATCCTCCTGGGGGGACACTGAAGCTTTCTTT.

Many counts were recorded for this clonotype. The chain recombines TRBV9 with TRBJ2-7; TRBD1 is a possible D gene (6 bases). V lost 0 bases and J 0 bases, leaving 10 bases between the germline ends. Per germline, CDR1 SGDLS and CDR2 YYNGEE. The length of the CDR3 is 15 residues. The CDR3 sequence: CASSVEDSYSYEQYF. In DNA, the CDR3 is TGTGCCAGCAGCGTAGAGGACAGCTACTCCTACGAGCAGTACTTC.

This clonotype was seen more than once but under ten times. The chain links TRBV27 to TRBJ2-7; 10 bases line up with TRBD2. V shed 4 bases and J 4 bases; nucleotides not matched to a gene: 13. CDR1 is MNHEY, CDR2 SMNVEV, per germline (reference sequence). The CDR3 is made up of 17 amino acids. The CDR3 protein is CASSSLAGGDKFYEQYF. The CDR3 nucleotides read TGTGCCAGCAGTTCATTAGCGGGAGGAGATAAGTTTTACGAGCAGTACTTC.

V and J are TRBV12-3 or TRBV12-4 and TRBJ2-3; D unclear. With 5 bases removed from V and 5 bases from J, the gap between germline ends came to 17 bases. This CDR3 contains 15 residues. CDR3 residues: CASSRNSQHKDTQYF. Written as DNA, the CDR3 is TGTGCCAGCAGTCGCAACTCTCAACACAAAGATACGCAGTATTTT.

This clonotype turned up a few times. The CDR3 region is CAISRDGLNQPQHF. CDR3 bases: TGTGCCATCAGCCGGGACGGCCTCAATCAGCCCCAGCATTTT. This chain joins TRBV10-3 and TRBJ1-5, with D perhaps matching TRBD1 (5 bases). Germline loops: CDR1 ENHRY, CDR2 SYGVKD. The CDR3 runs 14 residues. Trimming shortened V by 6 bases and J by 3 bases, and 12 bases separated the two germline ends.

The gene calls are TRBV20-1 and TRBJ2-5; no clear D. The CDR3 is 16 amino acids. Trimming cost V 6 bases and J 5 bases, with 25 bases left between them. From germline, CDR1 is DFQATT and CDR2 SNEGSKA (reference sequence). The CDR3 spells CSARIPFRAKGETQYF. CDR3 nucleotides: TGCAGTGCCAGAATACCCTTCCGGGCCAAAGGGGAGACCCAGTACTTC.